A selection of T cell receptor beta chains follows, all from one sample in a study of blood T cells in healthy people across ages. From the 5' RACE reads, TCRdb called clonotypes with MiXCR, one entry per CDR3 protein. The profile shows 1.8 million or so distinct CDR3 sequences, 39% of them singletons. The source material was blood. These receptors were obtained from a human donor in good health. The CDR3 runs from the conserved cysteine through the conserved F or W. D genes are given only for firm matches. Where a row states a size, it is once, few, many or the class of an expanded clone; other rows omit it.

v_call: TRBV24-1
clone_size: few
d_call: NA
j_call: TRBJ2-1
cdr3_nt: TGTGCCACCAGTGATTTGCATAGGCGGAAAGAGCAGTTCTTC
cdr3_aa: CATSDLHRRKEQFF

v_call: TRBV7-2
clone_size: NA
d_call: TRBD1
j_call: TRBJ2-7
cdr3_nt: TGTGCCAGCAGCTTCGGACAGGGGGCGAGAGAGCAGTACTTC
cdr3_aa: CASSFGQGAREQYF

v_call: TRBV4-3
clone_size: NA
d_call: TRBD2
j_call: TRBJ2-7
cdr3_nt: TGCGCCAGCAGCCCCGGGGCCGGACTAGCGGGGGGGGGAGTCTCCTACGAGCAGTACTTC
cdr3_aa: CASSPGAGLAGGGVSYEQYF

v_call: TRBV29-1
clone_size: NA
d_call: NA
j_call: TRBJ1-1
cdr3_nt: TGCAGCGTCGCTTTAGGAGACAGTTACACTGAAGCTTTCTTT
cdr3_aa: CSVALGDSYTEAFF

v_call: TRBV7-9
clone_size: few
d_call: TRBD1
j_call: TRBJ2-7
cdr3_nt: TGTGCCAGCATGGGGGCAGGGGGCTTCTACGAGCAGTACTTC
cdr3_aa: CASMGAGGFYEQYF

v_call: TRBV9
clone_size: NA
d_call: TRBD1
j_call: TRBJ1-2
cdr3_nt: TGTGCCAGCAGCGAAACGGACAGGGGGCTGTATGGCTACACCTTC
cdr3_aa: CASSETDRGLYGYTF

v_call: TRBV6-1
clone_size: NA
d_call: NA
j_call: TRBJ2-1
cdr3_nt: TGTGCCAGCAGTGAAGCAAGCAGGGGCCCCTACAATGAGCAGTTCTTC
cdr3_aa: CASSEASRGPYNEQFF

v_call: TRBV7-9
clone_size: NA
d_call: NA
j_call: TRBJ2-3
cdr3_nt: TGTGTCAGCAGCCACACAGGGATGAGCACAGATACGCAGTATTTT
cdr3_aa: CVSSHTGMSTDTQYF

v_call: TRBV7-3
clone_size: NA
d_call: TRBD1
j_call: TRBJ1-2
cdr3_nt: TGTGCCAGCAGCTTAAATACCGGAAGGAGGACAGGGATCGATGGCTACACCTTC
cdr3_aa: CASSLNTGRRTGIDGYTF

v_call: TRBV28
clone_size: NA
d_call: TRBD1
j_call: TRBJ1-1
cdr3_nt: TGTGCCAGCACCCGGGGGGACAGAGGTGACACTGAAGCTTTCTTT
cdr3_aa: CASTRGDRGDTEAFF

v_call: TRBV5-1
clone_size: few
d_call: TRBD2
j_call: TRBJ2-1
cdr3_nt: TGCGCCAGCAGCCGGGAGGGGGGGGGATACGTTGAGCAGTTCTTC
cdr3_aa: CASSREGGGYVEQFF

v_call: TRBV9
clone_size: few
d_call: NA
j_call: TRBJ1-1
cdr3_nt: TGTGCCAGCAGCAACTCGGCGACAGCCCCGAACACTGAAGCTTTCTTT
cdr3_aa: CASSNSATAPNTEAFF

v_call: TRBV29-1
clone_size: NA
d_call: NA
j_call: TRBJ1-2
cdr3_nt: TGCAGCGTTGATGAGCAGTATGACTATGGCTACACCTTC
cdr3_aa: CSVDEQYDYGYTF

v_call: TRBV7-8
clone_size: NA
d_call: NA
j_call: TRBJ2-3
cdr3_nt: TGTGCCAGCAGCTCGCGGGACAGTTACCACTCCCAGTATTTT
cdr3_aa: CASSSRDSYHSQYF

v_call: TRBV15
clone_size: few
d_call: NA
j_call: TRBJ2-5
cdr3_nt: TGTGCCACCAGCAGAGAGGGCGTCAGTGGTAAGCAGTACTTC
cdr3_aa: CATSREGVSGKQYF

v_call: TRBV7-2
clone_size: few
d_call: NA
j_call: TRBJ1-2
cdr3_nt: TGTGCCAGCAGCTTAGGGGGCAGCATCTATGGCTACACCTTC
cdr3_aa: CASSLGGSIYGYTF

v_call: TRBV15
clone_size: NA
d_call: NA
j_call: TRBJ2-3
cdr3_nt: TGTGCCACCAGCGCCCGTAGGTGGGGCACAGATACGCAGTATTTT
cdr3_aa: CATSARRWGTDTQYF

v_call: TRBV11-2
clone_size: NA
d_call: TRBD2
j_call: TRBJ2-7
cdr3_nt: TGTGCCAGCAGCTTAGATAAGGGAGGGTTGAAGTACTTC
cdr3_aa: CASSLDKGGLKYF

v_call: TRBV14
clone_size: NA
d_call: NA
j_call: TRBJ1-6
cdr3_nt: TGTGCCAGCAGCCAAGCCAGGGGCTATAATTCACCCCTCCACTTT
cdr3_aa: CASSQARGYNSPLHF

v_call: TRBV28
clone_size: NA
d_call: NA
j_call: TRBJ1-6
cdr3_nt: TGTGCCAGCAGTACGGGGGGAGACTATTCACCCCTCCACTTT
cdr3_aa: CASSTGGDYSPLHF

v_call: TRBV6-2/TRBV6-3
clone_size: NA
d_call: NA
j_call: TRBJ1-1
cdr3_nt: TGTGCCAGCAGTACTCATAACACTGAAGCTTTCTTT
cdr3_aa: CASSTHNTEAFF

v_call: TRBV20-1
clone_size: NA
d_call: NA
j_call: TRBJ2-7
cdr3_nt: TGCAGTGCTAGAGTACAGACCTACGAGCAGTACTTC
cdr3_aa: CSARVQTYEQYF

v_call: TRBV29-1
clone_size: NA
d_call: TRBD1
j_call: TRBJ2-2
cdr3_nt: TGCAGCGTTGCCGACAGGGTTGGGGCCGGGGAGCTGTTTTTT
cdr3_aa: CSVADRVGAGELFF

v_call: TRBV5-1
clone_size: NA
d_call: NA
j_call: TRBJ2-1
cdr3_nt: TGCGCCAGCAGCTTGAGAAAGAATGAGCAGTTCTTC
cdr3_aa: CASSLRKNEQFF

v_call: TRBV15
clone_size: NA
d_call: TRBD2
j_call: TRBJ2-5
cdr3_nt: TGTGCCACCAGCAGAGCGGGGGGAGAAGAGACCCAGTACTTC
cdr3_aa: CATSRAGGEETQYF

v_call: TRBV20-1
clone_size: few
d_call: NA
j_call: TRBJ2-5
cdr3_nt: TGCAGTGCTAGACGCTTGGAACTAGAGACCCAGTACTTC
cdr3_aa: CSARRLELETQYF

v_call: TRBV11-2
clone_size: NA
d_call: TRBD2
j_call: TRBJ2-7
cdr3_nt: TGTGCCAGCGTATCTTATAGCGGGGGGGATGGCTCCTACGAGCAGTACTTC
cdr3_aa: CASVSYSGGDGSYEQYF

v_call: TRBV24-1
clone_size: NA
d_call: TRBD1
j_call: TRBJ1-1
cdr3_nt: TGTGCCACCAGTGATGAGGGGGCCAGAGCTTTCTTT
cdr3_aa: CATSDEGARAFF

v_call: TRBV6-5
clone_size: few
d_call: NA
j_call: TRBJ2-6
cdr3_nt: TGTGCCAGCAGCAGACACCCGAGCTCTGGGGCCAACGTCCTGACTTTC
cdr3_aa: CASSRHPSSGANVLTF

v_call: TRBV27
clone_size: NA
d_call: TRBD1
j_call: TRBJ2-5
cdr3_nt: TGTGCCAGCAGTTTCTCGGGACAGGGGGTCCAAGAGACCCAGTACTTC
cdr3_aa: CASSFSGQGVQETQYF

v_call: TRBV4-1
clone_size: few
d_call: TRBD1
j_call: TRBJ1-2
cdr3_nt: TGCGCCAGCAGCCAAGAGTCGACAGGGGGGAGTGGCTACACCTTC
cdr3_aa: CASSQESTGGSGYTF

v_call: TRBV3-1
clone_size: once
d_call: TRBD2
j_call: TRBJ2-2
cdr3_nt: TGTGCCAGCAGCCAAGTTTTGCGGGGGGGAGACTTGGCCACCGGGGAGCTGTTTTTT
cdr3_aa: CASSQVLRGGDLATGELFF

v_call: TRBV5-6
clone_size: NA
d_call: NA
j_call: TRBJ2-2
cdr3_nt: TGTGCCAGCAGCTTTAGGGTTGGCGGGGAGCTGTTTTTT
cdr3_aa: CASSFRVGGELFF

v_call: TRBV29-1
clone_size: few
d_call: NA
j_call: TRBJ2-5
cdr3_nt: TGCAGCGTTGCCCGTACCGGGCCCCAAGAGACCCAGTACTTC
cdr3_aa: CSVARTGPQETQYF

v_call: TRBV28
clone_size: few
d_call: TRBD2
j_call: TRBJ2-7
cdr3_nt: TGTGCCAGCGGTCAAACTAGCGGGAGCTCCTACGAGCAGTACTTC
cdr3_aa: CASGQTSGSSYEQYF

v_call: TRBV11-2
clone_size: few
d_call: NA
j_call: TRBJ1-2
cdr3_nt: TGTGCCAGCAGCCCAATAATCACCGGGAACCGCTATGGCTACACCTTC
cdr3_aa: CASSPIITGNRYGYTF

v_call: TRBV27
clone_size: few
d_call: NA
j_call: TRBJ1-5
cdr3_nt: TGTGCCAGCAGTGACGGGGAGGGCAATCAGCCCCAGCATTTT
cdr3_aa: CASSDGEGNQPQHF

v_call: TRBV20-1
clone_size: NA
d_call: TRBD1
j_call: TRBJ1-2
cdr3_nt: TGCAGTGCTAGATTGACAGGGGGTTCTTTTAACTATGGCTACACCTTC
cdr3_aa: CSARLTGGSFNYGYTF

v_call: TRBV27
clone_size: few
d_call: NA
j_call: TRBJ1-2
cdr3_nt: TGTGCCAGCAGTTCCTCCTCCGGGGTCTATGGCTACACCTTC
cdr3_aa: CASSSSSGVYGYTF

v_call: TRBV2
clone_size: NA
d_call: TRBD1
j_call: TRBJ1-1
cdr3_nt: TGTGCCAGCAGTCCCCGGACAGGGACGAGGAACACTGAAGCTTTCTTT
cdr3_aa: CASSPRTGTRNTEAFF

v_call: TRBV7-9
clone_size: few
d_call: NA
j_call: TRBJ2-1
cdr3_nt: TGTGTATCGGGCGAGACAAGGCATGAGCAGTTCTTC
cdr3_aa: CVSGETRHEQFF

v_call: TRBV4-3
clone_size: few
d_call: TRBD2
j_call: TRBJ2-7
cdr3_nt: TGCGCCAGCAGCCAAGATCTAGCGGCCTGGGACGAGCAGTACTTC
cdr3_aa: CASSQDLAAWDEQYF

v_call: TRBV3-1
clone_size: once
d_call: TRBD1
j_call: TRBJ2-5
cdr3_nt: TGTGCCAGCAGCCAAGTGACAGGGGAAGAGACCCAGGACTTC
cdr3_aa: CASSQVTGEETQDF

v_call: TRBV20-1
clone_size: NA
d_call: NA
j_call: TRBJ1-5
cdr3_nt: TGCAGTGCTTCAAGCCGGGGTACCCAGCATTTT
cdr3_aa: CSASSRGTQHF